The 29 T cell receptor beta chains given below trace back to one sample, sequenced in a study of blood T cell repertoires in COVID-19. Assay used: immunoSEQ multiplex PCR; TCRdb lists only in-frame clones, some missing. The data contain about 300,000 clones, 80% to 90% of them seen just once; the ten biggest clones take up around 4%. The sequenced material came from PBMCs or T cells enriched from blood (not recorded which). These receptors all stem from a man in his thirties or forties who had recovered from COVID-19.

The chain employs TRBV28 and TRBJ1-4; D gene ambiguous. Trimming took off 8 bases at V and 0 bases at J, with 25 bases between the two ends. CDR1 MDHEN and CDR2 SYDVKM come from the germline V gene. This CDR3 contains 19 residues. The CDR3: CASRRWAGFTDATNEKLFF. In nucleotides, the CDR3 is TGTGCCAGCCGTAGGTGGGCAGGATTTACTGACGCAACTAATGAAAAACTGTTTTTT.

CDR3 sequence reads: CSVGTGRGGELFF. The CDR3 coding sequence is TGCAGCGTGGGGACAGGTCGGGGCGGGGAGCTGTTTTTT. The V gene is TRBV29-1, the J gene TRBJ2-2; 8 bases line up with TRBD1. The junction had 7 bases not matched to a gene; V was cut back by 6 bases and J by 7 bases. CDR3 length: 13 amino acids. Germline CDR1 and CDR2: SQVTM and ANQGSEA.

Here the CDR3 DNA reads TGTGCCAGCAGCTCATATAGGGGGGGGGACCCGTCTAACTATGGCTACACCTTC. This encodes CASSSYRGGDPSNYGYTF. The genes are TRBV7-6 and TRBJ1-2; the D gene is possibly TRBD1 (6 bases). This CDR3 comprises 18 residues. Germline assignment: CDR1 SGHVS and CDR2 FNYEAQ. V dropped 4 bases and J dropped 0 bases, with 21 bases sitting between them.

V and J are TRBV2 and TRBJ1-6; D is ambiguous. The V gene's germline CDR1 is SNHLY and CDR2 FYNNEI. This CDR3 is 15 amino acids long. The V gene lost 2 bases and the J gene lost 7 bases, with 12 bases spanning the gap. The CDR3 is CASSERLPQNSPLHF. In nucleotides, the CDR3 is TGTGCCAGCAGTGAAAGACTCCCCCAAAATTCACCCCTCCACTTT.

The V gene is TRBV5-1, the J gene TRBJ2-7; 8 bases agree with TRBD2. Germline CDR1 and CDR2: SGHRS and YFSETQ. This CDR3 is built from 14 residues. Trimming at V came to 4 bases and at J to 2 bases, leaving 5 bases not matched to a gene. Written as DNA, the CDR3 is TGCGCCAGCAGCCCACGGGGGGGAACCTACGAGCAGTACTTC. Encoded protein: CASSPRGGTYEQYF.

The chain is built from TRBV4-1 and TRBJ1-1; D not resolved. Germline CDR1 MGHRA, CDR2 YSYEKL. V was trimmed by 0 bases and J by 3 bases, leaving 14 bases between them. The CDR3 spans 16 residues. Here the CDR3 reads CASSQDVALGDTEAFF. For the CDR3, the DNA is TGCGCCAGCAGCCAAGATGTGGCCCTAGGAGACACTGAAGCTTTCTTT.

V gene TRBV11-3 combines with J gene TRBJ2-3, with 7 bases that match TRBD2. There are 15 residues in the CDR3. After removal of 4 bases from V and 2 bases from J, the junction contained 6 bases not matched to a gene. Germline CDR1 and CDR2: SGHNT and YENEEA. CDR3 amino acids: CASSSSGGFTDTQYF. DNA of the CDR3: TGTGCCAGCAGCTCGTCGGGGGGATTCACAGATACGCAGTATTTT.

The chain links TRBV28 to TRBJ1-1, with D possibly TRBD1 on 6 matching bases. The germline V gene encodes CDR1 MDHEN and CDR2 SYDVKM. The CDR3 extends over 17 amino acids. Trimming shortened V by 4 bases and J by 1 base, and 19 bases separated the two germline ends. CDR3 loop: CASSSGLSQGWNTEAFF. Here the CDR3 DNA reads TGTGCCAGCAGTTCGGGTCTTTCACAGGGCTGGAACACTGAAGCTTTCTTT.

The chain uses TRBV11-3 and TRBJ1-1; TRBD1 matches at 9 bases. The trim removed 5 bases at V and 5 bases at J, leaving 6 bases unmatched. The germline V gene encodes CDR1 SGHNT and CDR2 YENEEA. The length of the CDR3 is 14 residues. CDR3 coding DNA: TGTGCCAGCAGCATCCGGACAGGGGTTACTGAAGCTTTCTTT. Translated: CASSIRTGVTEAFF.

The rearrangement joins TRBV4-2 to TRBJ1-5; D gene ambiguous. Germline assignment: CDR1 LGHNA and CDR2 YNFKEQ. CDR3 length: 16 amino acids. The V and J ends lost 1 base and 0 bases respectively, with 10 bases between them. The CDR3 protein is CASSQVSSGSNQPQHF. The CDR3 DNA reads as TGTGCCAGCAGCCAAGTATCCAGCGGTAGCAATCAGCCCCAGCATTTT.

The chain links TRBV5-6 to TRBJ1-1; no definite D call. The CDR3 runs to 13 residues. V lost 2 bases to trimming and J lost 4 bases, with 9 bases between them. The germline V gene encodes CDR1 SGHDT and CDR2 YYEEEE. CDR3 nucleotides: TGTGCCAGCAGCTTCTTGCGGTCCACTGAAGCTTTCTTT. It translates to CASSFLRSTEAFF.

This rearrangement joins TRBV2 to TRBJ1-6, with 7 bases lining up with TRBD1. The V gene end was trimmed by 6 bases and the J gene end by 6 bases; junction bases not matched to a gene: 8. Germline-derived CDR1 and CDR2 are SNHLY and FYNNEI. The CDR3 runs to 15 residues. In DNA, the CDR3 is TGTGCCAGCAGCCCAGAGGGGGCCTCTAATTCACCCCTCCACTTT. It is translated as CASSPEGASNSPLHF.

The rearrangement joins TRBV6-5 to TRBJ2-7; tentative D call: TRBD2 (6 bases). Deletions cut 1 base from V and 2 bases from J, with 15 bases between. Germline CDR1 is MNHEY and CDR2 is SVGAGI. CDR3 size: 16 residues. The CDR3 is CASSYYGGTVTYEQYF. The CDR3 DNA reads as TGTGCCAGCAGTTACTATGGCGGGACGGTAACCTACGAGCAGTACTTC.

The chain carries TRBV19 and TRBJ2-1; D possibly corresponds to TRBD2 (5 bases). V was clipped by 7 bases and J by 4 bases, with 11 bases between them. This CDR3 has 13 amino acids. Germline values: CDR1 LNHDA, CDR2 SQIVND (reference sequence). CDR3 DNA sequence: TGTGCCAGTAAAACTAGTCTGTACAATGAGCAGTTCTTC. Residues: CASKTSLYNEQFF.

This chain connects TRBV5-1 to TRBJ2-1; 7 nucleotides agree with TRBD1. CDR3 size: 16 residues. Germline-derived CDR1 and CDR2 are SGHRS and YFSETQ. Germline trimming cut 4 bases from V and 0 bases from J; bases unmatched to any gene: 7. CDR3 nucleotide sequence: TGCGCCAGCAGCACCCTGACAGGGAGCTCCTACAATGAGCAGTTCTTC. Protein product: CASSTLTGSSYNEQFF.

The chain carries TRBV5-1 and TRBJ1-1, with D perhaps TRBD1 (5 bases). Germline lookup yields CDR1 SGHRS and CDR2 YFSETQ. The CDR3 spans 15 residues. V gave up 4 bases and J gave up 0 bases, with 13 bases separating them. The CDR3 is CASSQDSHMNTEAFF. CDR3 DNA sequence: TGCGCCAGCAGCCAAGACAGCCACATGAACACTGAAGCTTTCTTT.

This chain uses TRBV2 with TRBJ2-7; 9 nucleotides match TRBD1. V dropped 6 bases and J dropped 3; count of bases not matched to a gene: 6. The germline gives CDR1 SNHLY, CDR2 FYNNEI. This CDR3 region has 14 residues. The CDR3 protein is CASRTTGGSYEQYF. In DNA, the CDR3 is TGTGCCAGCAGGACGACAGGGGGGAGCTACGAGCAGTACTTC. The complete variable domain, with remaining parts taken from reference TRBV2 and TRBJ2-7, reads EPEVTQTPSHQVTQMGQEVILRCVPISNHLYFYWYRQILGQKVEFLVSFYNNEISEKSEIFDDQFSVERPDGSNFTLKIRSTKLEDSAMYFCASRTTGGSYEQYFGPGTRLTVT.

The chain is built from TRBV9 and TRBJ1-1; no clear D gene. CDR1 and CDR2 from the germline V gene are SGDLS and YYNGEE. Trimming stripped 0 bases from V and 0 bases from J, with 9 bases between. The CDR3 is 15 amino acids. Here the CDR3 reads CASSVGAHMNTEAFF. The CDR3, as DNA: TGTGCCAGCAGCGTAGGGGCACACATGAACACTGAAGCTTTCTTT.

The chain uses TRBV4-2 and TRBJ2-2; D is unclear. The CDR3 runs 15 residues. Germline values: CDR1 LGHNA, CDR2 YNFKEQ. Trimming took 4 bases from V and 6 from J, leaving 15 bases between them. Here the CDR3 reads CASSPPFRMAGELFF. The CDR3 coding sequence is TGTGCCAGCAGCCCCCCTTTCAGGATGGCCGGGGAGCTGTTTTTT.

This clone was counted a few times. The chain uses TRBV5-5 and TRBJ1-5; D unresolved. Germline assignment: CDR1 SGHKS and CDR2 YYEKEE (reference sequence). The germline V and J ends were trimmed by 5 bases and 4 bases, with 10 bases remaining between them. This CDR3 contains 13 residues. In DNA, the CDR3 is TGTGCCAGCAGGTCGGGTCAAAATCAGCCCCAGCATTTT. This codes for CASRSGQNQPQHF.

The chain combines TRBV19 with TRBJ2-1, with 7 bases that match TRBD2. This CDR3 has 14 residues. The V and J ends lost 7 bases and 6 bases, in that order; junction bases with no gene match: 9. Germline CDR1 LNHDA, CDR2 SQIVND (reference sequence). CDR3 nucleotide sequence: TGTGCCAGTACAGATAGCGGGTTGCGCAATGAGCAGTTCTTC. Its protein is CASTDSGLRNEQFF.

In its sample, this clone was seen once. CDR3 amino acids: CASSRPGDTQYF. The CDR3 bases are TGTGCCAGCAGCCGCCCCGGGGATACGCAGTATTTT. V gene TRBV11-2 combines with J gene TRBJ2-3; D is undetermined. The germline CDR1 and CDR2 sequences are SGHAT and FQNNGV. The CDR3 sequence is 12 residues long. Trimming pared 5 bases from V and 6 bases from J, leaving 9 bases between.

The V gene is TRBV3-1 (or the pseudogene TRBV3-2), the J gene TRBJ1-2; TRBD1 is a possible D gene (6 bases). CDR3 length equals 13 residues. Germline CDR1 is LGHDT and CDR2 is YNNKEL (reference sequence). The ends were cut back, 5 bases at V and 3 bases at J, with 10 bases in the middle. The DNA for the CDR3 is TGTGCCAGCAGCACCGACAGGTACTATGGCTACACCTTC. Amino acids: CASSTDRYYGYTF.

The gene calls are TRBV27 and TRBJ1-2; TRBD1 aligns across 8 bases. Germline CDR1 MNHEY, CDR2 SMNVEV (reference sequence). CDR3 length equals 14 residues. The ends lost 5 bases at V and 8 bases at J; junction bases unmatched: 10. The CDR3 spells CASSRFQGAQGYTF. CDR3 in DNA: TGTGCCAGCAGTCGCTTCCAGGGGGCGCAAGGCTACACCTTC.

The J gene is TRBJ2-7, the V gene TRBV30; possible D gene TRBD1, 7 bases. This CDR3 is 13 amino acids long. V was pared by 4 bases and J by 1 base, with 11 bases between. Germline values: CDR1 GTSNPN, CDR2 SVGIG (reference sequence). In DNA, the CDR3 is TGTGCCTGGACAGGGGGGCGATCCTACGAGCAGTACTTC. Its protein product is CAWTGGRSYEQYF.

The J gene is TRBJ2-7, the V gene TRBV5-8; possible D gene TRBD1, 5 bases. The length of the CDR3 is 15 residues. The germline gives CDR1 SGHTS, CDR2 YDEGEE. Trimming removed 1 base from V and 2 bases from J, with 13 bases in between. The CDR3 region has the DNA TGTGCCAGCAGCTTGCGGCTACAGGCGACCTACGAGCAGTACTTC. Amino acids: CASSLRLQATYEQYF.

The CDR3 nucleotides are TGCGCCAGCAGTGACCCGACTAGCGGGGGGCCGGATGAGCAGTTCTTC. Encoded protein: CASSDPTSGGPDEQFF. V and J are TRBV10-2 and TRBJ2-1; 13 bases agree with TRBD2. The germline CDR1 and CDR2 sequences are WSHSY and SAAADI. The CDR3 has 16 residues. Trimming cost V 3 bases and J 8 bases; bases outside gene matches: 7.

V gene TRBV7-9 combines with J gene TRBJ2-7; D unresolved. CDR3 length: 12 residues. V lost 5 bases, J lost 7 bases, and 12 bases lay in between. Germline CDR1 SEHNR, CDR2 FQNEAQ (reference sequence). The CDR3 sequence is CASSARLWEQYF. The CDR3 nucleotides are TGTGCCAGCAGCGCCCGGTTATGGGAGCAGTACTTC. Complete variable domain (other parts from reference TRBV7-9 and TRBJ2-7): DTGVSQNPRHKITKRGQNVTFRCDPISEHNRLYWYRQTLGQGPEFLTYFQNEAQLEKSRLLSDRFSAERPKGSFSTLEIQRTEQGDSAMYLCASSARLWEQYFGPGTRLTVT.

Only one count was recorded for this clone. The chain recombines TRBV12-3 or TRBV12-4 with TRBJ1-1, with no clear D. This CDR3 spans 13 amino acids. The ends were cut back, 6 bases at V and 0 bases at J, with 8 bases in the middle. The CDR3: CASRRELNTEAFF. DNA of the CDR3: TGTGCCAGCAGACGGGAGTTGAACACTGAAGCTTTCTTT.